The TCR beta chain under discussion was sequenced for a study of T cells in Graves' hyperthyroidism and ophthalmopathy. Patients aged 18 to 65 had newly diagnosed hyperthyroidism that had lasted under 2 months. Authors of the study amplified TCR beta CDR3 regions from RNA transcripts. First-round RT-PCR of the TCR CDR3 relied on the HTBI primer set. TCRdb analysed the multiplex PCR reads with MiXCR anew, one entry per CDR3 protein. This table has around 430,000 distinct CDR3 sequences, just under 15% appearing once. This clonotype appeared many times. Sequenced input: blood. The sequence was collected from a woman in her 30s with Graves' hyperthyroidism.

DNA for the CDR3: TGCAGTGCTACCGGGACAGGTTTCTACGAGCAGTACTTC. It codes for CSATGTGFYEQYF. The V gene is TRBV20-1, the J gene TRBJ2-7; TRBD1 aligns across 8 bases. This CDR3 spans 13 amino acids. Trimming cost V 4 bases and J 3 bases; bases outside gene matches: 5. Germline-derived CDR1 and CDR2 are DFQATT and SNEGSKA (reference sequence).